This T cell receptor beta chain comes out of a study of blood T cell repertoires in COVID-19. Study-level background: Samples taken during acute and convalescent COVID-19 were collected in the United States, Italy and Spain.

V gave up 7 bases and J gave up 8 bases; unmatched junction bases: 5. The germline V gene encodes CDR1 SNHLY and CDR2 FYNNEI. The CDR3 runs 13 residues. In the original workflow: By means of reference gene primer amplification, nucleated cell counts were estimated. Method: immunoSEQ multiplex PCR; TCRdb's copy keeps in-frame clones and lacks some. The DNA gave D and trimming, while V, J and clone size come from that table. The sample lists 180,000 or so clones, roughly 87% seen once, with about 1.6% in the top ten. The sequenced material came from peripheral blood. The chain has TRBV2 and TRBJ1-4; 9 nucleotides agree with TRBD1. This receptor was taken from a woman aged 45-65 years with acute or convalescent COVID-19. The CDR3 sequence is CASIGQGLEKLFF. DNA of the CDR3: TGTGCCAGCATAGGACAGGGGCTAGAAAAACTGTTTTTT.